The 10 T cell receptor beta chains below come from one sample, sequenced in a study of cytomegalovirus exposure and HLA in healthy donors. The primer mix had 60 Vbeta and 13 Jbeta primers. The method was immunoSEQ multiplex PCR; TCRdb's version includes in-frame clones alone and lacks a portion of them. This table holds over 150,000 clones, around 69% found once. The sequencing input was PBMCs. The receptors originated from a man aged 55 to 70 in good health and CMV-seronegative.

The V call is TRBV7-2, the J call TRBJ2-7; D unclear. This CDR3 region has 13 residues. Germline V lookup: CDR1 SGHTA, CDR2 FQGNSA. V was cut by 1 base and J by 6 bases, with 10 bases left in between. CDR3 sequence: CASSLDGPAEQYF. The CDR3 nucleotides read TGTGCCAGCAGCTTAGATGGCCCCGCCGAGCAGTACTTC.

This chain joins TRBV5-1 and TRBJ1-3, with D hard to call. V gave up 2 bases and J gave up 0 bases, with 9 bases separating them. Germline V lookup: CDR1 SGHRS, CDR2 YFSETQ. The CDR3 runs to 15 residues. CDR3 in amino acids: CASSLPQSSGNTIYF. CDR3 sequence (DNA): TGCGCCAGCAGCTTACCACAGAGCTCTGGAAACACCATATATTTT. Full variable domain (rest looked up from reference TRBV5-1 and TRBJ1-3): KAGVTQTPRYLIKTRGQQVTLSCSPISGHRSVSWYQQTPGQGLQFLFEYFSETQRNKGNFPGRFSGRQFSNSRSEMNVSTLELGDSALYLCASSLPQSSGNTIYFGEGSWLTVV.

This chain's CDR3 is CAIRGTSGGGGDTQYF. The CDR3 nucleotides read TGTGCCATCAGGGGGACTAGCGGGGGGGGCGGAGATACGCAGTATTTT. The V gene is TRBV10-3, the J gene TRBJ2-3; 16 bases align to TRBD2. CDR3 size: 16 residues. Trimming removed 6 bases from V and 5 bases from J; junction bases left unmatched: 5. The germline V gene encodes CDR1 ENHRY and CDR2 SYGVKD.

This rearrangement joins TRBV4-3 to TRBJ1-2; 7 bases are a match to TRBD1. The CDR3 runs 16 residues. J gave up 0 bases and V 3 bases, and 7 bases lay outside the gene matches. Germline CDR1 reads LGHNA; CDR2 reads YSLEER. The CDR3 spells CASSHIQGFANYGYTF. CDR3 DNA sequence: TGCGCCAGCAGCCATATACAGGGGTTTGCTAACTATGGCTACACCTTC.

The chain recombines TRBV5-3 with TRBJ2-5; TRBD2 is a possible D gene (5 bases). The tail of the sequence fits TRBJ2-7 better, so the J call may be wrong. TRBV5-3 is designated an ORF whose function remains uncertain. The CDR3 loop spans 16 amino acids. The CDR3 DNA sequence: TGTGCCAGAAGCTTCGAGGGCCCCCTCTTCACCTACGAGCAGTACTTC. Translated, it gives CARSFEGPLFTYEQYF.

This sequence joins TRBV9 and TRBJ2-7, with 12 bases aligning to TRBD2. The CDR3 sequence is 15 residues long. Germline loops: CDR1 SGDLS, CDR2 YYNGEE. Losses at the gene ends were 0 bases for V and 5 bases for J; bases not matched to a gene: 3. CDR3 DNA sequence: TGTGCCAGCAGCGTAGGACTAGCGGGAGAACACGAGCAGTACTTC. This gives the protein CASSVGLAGEHEQYF.

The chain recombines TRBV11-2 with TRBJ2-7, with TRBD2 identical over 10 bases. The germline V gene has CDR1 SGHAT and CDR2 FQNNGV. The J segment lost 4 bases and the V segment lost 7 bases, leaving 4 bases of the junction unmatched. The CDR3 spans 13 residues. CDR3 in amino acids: CASTLAGKYEQYF. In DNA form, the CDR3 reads TGTGCCAGCACACTAGCGGGAAAGTACGAGCAGTACTTC.

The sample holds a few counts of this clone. The CDR3, as DNA: TGTGCCAGCAGCTCGGACAGCCATCTGACCGGGGAGCTGTTTTTT. Its protein is CASSSDSHLTGELFF. The V call is TRBV7-9, the J call TRBJ2-2, with D perhaps TRBD1 (6 bases). V lost 4 bases and J lost 5, with 14 bases in between. The CDR3 has 15 residues. CDR1 SEHNR and CDR2 FQNEAQ come from the germline V gene (reference sequence). The variable domain in full, with the rest retrieved from reference TRBV7-9 and TRBJ2-2, is DTGVSQNPRHKITKRGQNVTFRCDPISEHNRLYWYRQTLGQGPEFLTYFQNEAQLEKSRLLSDRFSAERPKGSFSTLEIQRTEQGDSAMYLCASSSDSHLTGELFFGEGSRLTVL.

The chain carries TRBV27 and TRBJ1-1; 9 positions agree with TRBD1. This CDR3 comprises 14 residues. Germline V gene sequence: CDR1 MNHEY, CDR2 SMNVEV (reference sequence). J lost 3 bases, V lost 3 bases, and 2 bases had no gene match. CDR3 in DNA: TGTGCCAGCAGTTTCGGACAGGGGTACACTGAAGCTTTCTTT. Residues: CASSFGQGYTEAFF.

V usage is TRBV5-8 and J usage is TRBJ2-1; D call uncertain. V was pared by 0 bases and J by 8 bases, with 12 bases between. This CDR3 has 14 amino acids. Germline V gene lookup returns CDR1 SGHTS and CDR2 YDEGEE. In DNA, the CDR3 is TGTGCCAGCAGCTTGGCCCCAGTAATGGATGAGCAGTTCTTC. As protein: CASSLAPVMDEQFF.